The 14 T cell receptor beta chains below were found in one sample sequenced in a study of blood T cell repertoires in COVID-19. Profiled with immunoSEQ multiplex PCR; TCRdb holds only in-frame clones, not every one. Of 200,000 to 300,000 clones listed, less than 90% are singletons. Sequencing was done on a sample of peripheral blood. The source of these receptors is a man aged 55 to 69 with acute or convalescent COVID-19.

The genes are TRBV4-1 and TRBJ1-3; TRBD1 aligns across 7 bases. This CDR3 is built from 16 residues. The germline V gene has CDR1 MGHRA and CDR2 YSYEKL. The V and J ends lost 1 base and 2 bases, in that order; junction bases with no gene match: 5. In DNA form, the CDR3 reads TGCGCCAGCAGCCAAGTCAACAGGGGACCTGGAAACACCATATATTTT. This gives the protein CASSQVNRGPGNTIYF.

This chain links TRBV5-4 with TRBJ1-1; D is unresolved. The CDR3 has 12 amino acids. V shed 0 bases and J shed 8 bases, with 8 bases lying between them. Germline V gives CDR1 SGHNT, CDR2 YYREEE (reference sequence). In nucleotides, the CDR3 is TGTGCCAGCAGCTTGGTCGGGAAGGAAGCTTTCTTT. Residues: CASSLVGKEAFF.

The chain carries TRBV7-8 and TRBJ2-1; 8 nucleotides agree with TRBD2. Germline V lookup: CDR1 SGHVS, CDR2 FQNEAQ. The CDR3 spans 19 residues. The junction had 19 bases not matched to a gene; V was cut back by 5 bases and J by 4 bases. CDR3 loop: CASSRDHASGSARYNEQFF. The CDR3 DNA follows: TGTGCCAGCAGCCGGGACCACGCGAGCGGGAGTGCGCGATACAATGAGCAGTTCTTC.

This clone was detected once. The rearrangement uses TRBV9 and TRBJ1-4, with D possibly being TRBD1 (6 bases). The CDR3 sequence is 18 residues long. The V gene's germline CDR1 is SGDLS and CDR2 YYNGEE. V gave up 0 bases and J gave up 10 bases, with 25 bases separating them. CDR3 residues: CASSVASQPGHTGGKLFF. The CDR3 region has the DNA TGTGCCAGCAGCGTAGCCTCACAACCGGGACATACAGGTGGAAAACTGTTTTTT. The variable domain in full, completed from reference TRBV9 and TRBJ1-4, reads DSGVTQTPKHLITATGQRVTLRCSPRSGDLSVYWYQQSLDQGLQFLIQYYNGEERAKGNILERFSAQQFPDLHSELNLSSLELGDSALYFCASSVASQPGHTGGKLFFGSGTQLSVL.

V is TRBV2 and J is TRBJ2-1, with TRBD2 identical over 10 bases. The V gene's germline CDR1 is SNHLY and CDR2 FYNNEI. The CDR3 loop spans 14 amino acids. Trimming at V came to 7 bases and at J to 8 bases, leaving 8 bases not matched to a gene. The CDR3 DNA is TGTGCCAGCACTCCTAGCGGGAGATTGGATGAGCAGTTCTTC. Protein sequence: CASTPSGRLDEQFF.

This chain links TRBV19 with TRBJ1-5; no clear D. V shed 1 base and J shed 4 bases, with 11 bases lying between them. CDR1 and CDR2 from the germline V gene are LNHDA and SQIVND (reference sequence). CDR3 length equals 15 residues. CDR3 DNA: TGTGCCAGTAGTATAGGGTACACCTCGAATCAGCCCCAGCATTTT. Translated, it gives CASSIGYTSNQPQHF.

This chain uses TRBV6-4 with TRBJ1-1; 8 bases map to TRBD1. The junction had 4 bases not matched to a gene; V was cut back by 4 bases and J by 0 bases. The CDR3 covers 15 residues. Germline V lookup: CDR1 MRHNA, CDR2 SNTAGT. The CDR3 region is CASSAGQGLNTEAFF. CDR3 DNA: TGTGCCAGCAGTGCCGGACAGGGTCTGAACACTGAAGCTTTCTTT.

The V gene is TRBV18, the J gene TRBJ2-7; possibly TRBD1 for D (6 bases). The CDR3 is 13 residues long. V lost 6 bases and J 2 bases, leaving 11 bases between the germline ends. Germline V CDR1 and CDR2: KGHSH, LQKENI. The chain's CDR3 is CASSGTSTYEQYF. The CDR3 DNA sequence: TGTGCCAGCTCCGGGACATCCACCTACGAGCAGTACTTC.

This chain connects TRBV7-3 to TRBJ2-3; possible D gene TRBD2, 6 bases. V lost 5 bases and J 0 bases, leaving 12 bases between the germline ends. The CDR3 runs to 15 residues. Germline values: CDR1 SGHTA, CDR2 FQGTGA. The CDR3 DNA reads TGTGCCAGCAGCCCTACCGGGACTAGCACAGATACGCAGTATTTT. It encodes CASSPTGTSTDTQYF.

The chain carries TRBV5-5 and TRBJ1-1; 8 nucleotides match TRBD1. The CDR3 contains 15 residues. The V gene end was trimmed by 3 bases and the J gene end by 7 bases; junction bases not matched to a gene: 11. Germline V gives CDR1 SGHKS, CDR2 YYEKEE (reference sequence). CDR3 coding DNA: TGTGCCAGCAGCTCCCAACCCGGACAGGGTAGTGAAGCTTTCTTT. Its translation: CASSSQPGQGSEAFF.

The rearrangement links TRBV28 to TRBJ2-5, with 11 positions matching TRBD1. CDR1 and CDR2 from the germline V gene are MDHEN and SYDVKM. The CDR3 runs 14 residues. The ends lost 1 base at V and 9 bases at J; junction bases unmatched: 4. The CDR3 coding sequence is TGTGCCAGCAGTTTATCTGGGACAGGGGGGGCCCAGTACTTC. Protein: CASSLSGTGGAQYF.

The V gene is TRBV19, the J gene TRBJ2-4; 7 nucleotides agree with TRBD1. The CDR3 consists of 16 residues. CDR1 and CDR2 from the germline V gene are LNHDA and SQIVND (reference sequence). V shed 5 bases, J shed 0 bases, and the junction held 7 bases outside the gene matches. CDR3 protein: CASSSPQGPAKNIQYF. In nucleotides, the CDR3 is TGTGCCAGTAGTTCGCCACAGGGGCCAGCCAAAAACATTCAGTACTTC.

V and J are TRBV4-3 and TRBJ1-6, with D tentatively TRBD1 (5 bases). CDR3 length: 18 residues. Germline V lookup: CDR1 LGHNA, CDR2 YSLEER. The V gene lost 1 base and the J gene lost 6 bases, with 19 bases spanning the gap. This chain's CDR3 is CASSQASARGGGNSPLHF. In nucleotides, the CDR3 is TGCGCCAGCAGCCAAGCATCGGCACGCGGGGGTGGTAATTCACCCCTCCACTTT.

In this sample, this clone turned up a few times. The gene calls are TRBV2 and TRBJ2-7, with TRBD1 matching 7 bases. Trimming removed 7 bases from V and 3 bases from J; junction bases left unmatched: 9. Germline lookup yields CDR1 SNHLY and CDR2 FYNNEI. This CDR3 has 14 amino acids. CDR3 DNA sequence: TGTGCCAGCAACCAACCGGACAGGAACTACGAGCAGTACTTC. It specifies CASNQPDRNYEQYF.